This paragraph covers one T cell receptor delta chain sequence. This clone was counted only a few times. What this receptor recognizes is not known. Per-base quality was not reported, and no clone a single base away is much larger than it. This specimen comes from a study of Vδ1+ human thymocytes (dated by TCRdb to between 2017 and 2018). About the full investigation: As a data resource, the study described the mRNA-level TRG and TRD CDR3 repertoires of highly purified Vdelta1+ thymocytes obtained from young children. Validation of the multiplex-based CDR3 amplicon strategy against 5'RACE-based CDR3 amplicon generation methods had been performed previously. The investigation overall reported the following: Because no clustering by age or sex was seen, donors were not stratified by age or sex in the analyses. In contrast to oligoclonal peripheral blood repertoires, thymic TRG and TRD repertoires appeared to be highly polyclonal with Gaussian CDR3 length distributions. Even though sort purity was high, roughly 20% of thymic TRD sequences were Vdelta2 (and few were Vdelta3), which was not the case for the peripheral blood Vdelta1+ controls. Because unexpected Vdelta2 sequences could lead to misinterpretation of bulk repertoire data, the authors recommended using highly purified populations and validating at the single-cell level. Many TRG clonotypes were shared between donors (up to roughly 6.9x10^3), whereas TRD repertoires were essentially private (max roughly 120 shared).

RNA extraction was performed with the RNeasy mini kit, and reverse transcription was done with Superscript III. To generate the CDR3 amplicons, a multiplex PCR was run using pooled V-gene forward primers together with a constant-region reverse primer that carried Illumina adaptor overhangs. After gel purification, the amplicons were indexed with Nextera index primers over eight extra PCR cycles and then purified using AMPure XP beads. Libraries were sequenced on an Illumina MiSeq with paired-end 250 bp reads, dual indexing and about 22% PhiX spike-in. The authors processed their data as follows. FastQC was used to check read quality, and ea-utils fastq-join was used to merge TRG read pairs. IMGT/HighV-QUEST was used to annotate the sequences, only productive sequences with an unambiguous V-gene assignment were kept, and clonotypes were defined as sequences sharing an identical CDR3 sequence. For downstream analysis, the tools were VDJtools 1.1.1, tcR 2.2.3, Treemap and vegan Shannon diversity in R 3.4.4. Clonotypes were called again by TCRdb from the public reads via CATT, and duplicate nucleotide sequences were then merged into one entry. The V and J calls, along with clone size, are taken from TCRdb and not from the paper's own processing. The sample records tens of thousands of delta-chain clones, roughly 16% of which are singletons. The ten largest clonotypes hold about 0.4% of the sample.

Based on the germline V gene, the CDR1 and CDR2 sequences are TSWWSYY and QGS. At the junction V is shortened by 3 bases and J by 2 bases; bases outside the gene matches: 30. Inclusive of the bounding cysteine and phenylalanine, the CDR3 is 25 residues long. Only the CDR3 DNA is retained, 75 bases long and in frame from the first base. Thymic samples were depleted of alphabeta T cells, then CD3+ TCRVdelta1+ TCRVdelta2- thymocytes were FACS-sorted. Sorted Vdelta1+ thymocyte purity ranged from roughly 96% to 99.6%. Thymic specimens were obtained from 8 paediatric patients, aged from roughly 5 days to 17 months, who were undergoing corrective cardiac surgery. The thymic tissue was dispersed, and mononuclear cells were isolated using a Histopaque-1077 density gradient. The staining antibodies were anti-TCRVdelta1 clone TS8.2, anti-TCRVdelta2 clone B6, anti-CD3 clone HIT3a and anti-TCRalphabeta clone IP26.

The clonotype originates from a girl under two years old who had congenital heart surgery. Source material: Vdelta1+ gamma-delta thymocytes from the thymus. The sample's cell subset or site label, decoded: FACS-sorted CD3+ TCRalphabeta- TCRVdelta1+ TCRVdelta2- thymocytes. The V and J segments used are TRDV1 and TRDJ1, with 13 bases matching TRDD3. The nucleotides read TGTGCTCTTGGGGACTACTTACACCCCGTACTGGGGGATACGGGGGAAGACCCGGGGACCGATAAACTCATCTTT. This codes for CALGDYLHPVLGDTGEDPGTDKLIF.